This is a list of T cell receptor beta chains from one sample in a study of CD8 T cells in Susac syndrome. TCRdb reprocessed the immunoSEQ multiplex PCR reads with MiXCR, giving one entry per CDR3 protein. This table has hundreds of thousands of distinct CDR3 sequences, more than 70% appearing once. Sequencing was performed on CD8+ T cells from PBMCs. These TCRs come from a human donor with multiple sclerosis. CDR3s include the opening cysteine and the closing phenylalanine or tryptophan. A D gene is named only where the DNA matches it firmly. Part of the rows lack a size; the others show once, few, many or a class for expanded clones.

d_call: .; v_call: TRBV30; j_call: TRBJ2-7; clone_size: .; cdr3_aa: CAWTALDYEQYF; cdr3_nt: TGTGCCTGGACCGCTCTAGATTACGAGCAGTACTTC
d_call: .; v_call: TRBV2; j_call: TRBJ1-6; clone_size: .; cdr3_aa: CASSVTGGDFSPLHF; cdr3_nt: TGTGCCAGCAGCGTGACAGGAGGGGACTTCTCACCCCTCCACTTT
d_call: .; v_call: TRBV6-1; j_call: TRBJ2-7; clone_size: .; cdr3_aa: CASSERDSPTYEQYF; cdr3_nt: TGTGCCAGCAGCGAACGCGACAGTCCCACCTACGAGCAGTACTTC
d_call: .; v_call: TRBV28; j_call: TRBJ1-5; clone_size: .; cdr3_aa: CASNLDSSNQPQHF; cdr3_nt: TGTGCCAGCAACTTAGACAGCTCCAATCAGCCCCAGCATTTT
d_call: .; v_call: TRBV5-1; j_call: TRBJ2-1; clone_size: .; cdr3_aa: CASSEGHGFYNEQFF; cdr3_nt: TGCGCCAGCAGCGAGGGACACGGGTTTTACAATGAGCAGTTCTTC
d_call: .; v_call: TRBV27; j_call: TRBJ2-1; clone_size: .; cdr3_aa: CASSLYGGSASYNEQFF; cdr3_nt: TGTGCCAGCAGTTTATACGGGGGATCAGCCTCCTACAATGAGCAGTTCTTC
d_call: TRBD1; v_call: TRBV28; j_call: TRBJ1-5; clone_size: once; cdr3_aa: CASSLAGGYSNQPQHF; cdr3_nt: TGTGCCAGCAGTTTAGCAGGGGGATATAGCAATCAGCCCCAGCATTTT
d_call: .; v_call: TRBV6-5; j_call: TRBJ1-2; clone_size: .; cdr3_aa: CASSRDGGGYTF; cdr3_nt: TGTGCCAGCAGTAGGGACGGGGGTGGCTACACCTTC
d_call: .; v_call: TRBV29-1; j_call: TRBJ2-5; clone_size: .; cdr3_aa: CSVEYETQYF; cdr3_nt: TGCAGCGTTGAGTATGAGACCCAGTACTTC
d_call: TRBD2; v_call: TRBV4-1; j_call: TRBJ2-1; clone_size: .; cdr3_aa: CASSQGGGGEQFF; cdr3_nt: TGCGCCAGCAGCCAAGGAGGCGGGGGTGAGCAGTTCTTC
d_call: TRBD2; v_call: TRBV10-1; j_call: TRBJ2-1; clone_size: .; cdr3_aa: CASSDELAGFNSYNEQFF; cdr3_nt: TGCGCCAGCAGTGATGAACTAGCGGGATTCAACTCCTACAATGAGCAGTTCTTC
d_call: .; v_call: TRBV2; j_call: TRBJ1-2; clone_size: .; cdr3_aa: CASRKGLGDGYTF; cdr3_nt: TGTGCCAGCAGGAAGGGACTTGGGGATGGCTACACCTTC
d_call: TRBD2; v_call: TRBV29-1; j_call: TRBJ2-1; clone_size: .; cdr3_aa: CSVEGTTRPAGGNEQFF; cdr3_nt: TGCAGCGTTGAAGGGACAACTAGACCGGCGGGGGGCAATGAGCAGTTCTTC